Below, 12 T cell receptor beta chains from the same sample are listed, as sequenced in a study of human T cells and chemical hapten exposure. TCRdb reprocessed the RACE reads via MiXCR and lists one record per CDR3 protein. The table shows over 85,000 distinct CDR3 sequences, with about 9% occurring only once. The time point: patch test 2, 6 weeks after DPC sensitization. Documented treatment: therapeutic diphenylcyclopropenone sensitization with weekly scalp DPC. This specimen was whole blood, taken in connection with sensitization to the hapten diphenylcyclopropenone (DPC). The receptor set was obtained from a woman in her thirties or forties with alopecia areata. Some clones in this sample may be carry-over from other donors' samples.

Here the CDR3 reads CASRPTGEDTQYF. The CDR3 nucleotides are TGTGCCAGCAGACCCACAGGGGAAGATACGCAGTATTTT. This chain joins TRBV11-1 and TRBJ2-3, with 7 bases lining up with TRBD1. The germline V gene encodes CDR1 SGHAT and CDR2 FQDESV (reference sequence). Trimming cost V 6 bases and J 5 bases; bases outside gene matches: 5. The CDR3 is 13 residues long.

The V and J genes are TRBV20-1 and TRBJ2-1; no definite D call. Looked up from germline, CDR1 is DFQATT and CDR2 is SNEGSKA (reference sequence). With 3 bases removed from V and 5 bases from J, the gap between germline ends came to 14 bases. The CDR3 length is 14 residues. CDR3 in DNA: TGCAGTGCTAGCCACCTGCGTCTACACAATGAGCAGTTCTTC. Residues: CSASHLRLHNEQFF.

V usage is TRBV7-2 and J usage is TRBJ2-2; D gene unclear. V gave up 6 bases and J gave up 6 bases, with 14 bases separating them. The V gene's germline CDR1 is SGHTA and CDR2 FQGNSA. The CDR3 runs 14 residues. The CDR3 protein is CASRTSRSSGELFF. DNA of the CDR3: TGTGCCAGCAGGACCTCTAGGAGTTCCGGGGAGCTGTTTTTT.

The chain employs TRBV5-4 and TRBJ2-7, with 9 bases identical to TRBD2. The CDR3 spans 15 residues. The V segment lost 3 bases and the J segment 6 bases; nucleotides outside the gene matches: 10. In germline, CDR1 is SGHNT, CDR2 YYREEE (reference sequence). CDR3 sequence (DNA): TGTGCCAGCAGCTCCACAGCGGGAGGCCTCGTCGAGCAGTACTTC. Protein product: CASSSTAGGLVEQYF.

This clonotype was picked up a small number of times. The chain recombines TRBV4-1 with TRBJ2-3; D perhaps matches TRBD2 (5 bases). V dropped 0 bases and J dropped 2 bases, with 12 bases sitting between them. The germline CDR1 and CDR2 sequences are MGHRA and YSYEKL. This CDR3 has 16 residues. The CDR3 coding sequence is TGCGCCAGCAGCCAAGAACGAGACTACCTCACAGATACGCAGTATTTT. Its translation: CASSQERDYLTDTQYF.

This clonotype appeared a few times. The genes are TRBV12-3 or TRBV12-4 and TRBJ2-3; TRBD2 matches 7 bases. J lost 5 bases, V lost 5 bases, and 4 bases had no gene match. The CDR3 is 13 residues long. CDR3 region: CASSRLAGDTQYF. The CDR3 nucleotides are TGTGCCAGCAGTCGACTAGCAGGAGATACGCAGTATTTT.

At least ten counts were recorded for this clonotype. The J gene is TRBJ2-4, the V gene TRBV12-5; TRBD1 aligns across 7 bases. J lost 0 bases, V lost 5 bases, and 1 base had no gene match. This CDR3 contains 14 residues. Germline CDR1 is LGHNT and CDR2 is FRNRAP. CDR3 DNA: TGTGCTAGTGGTGGGACAGTAGCCAAAAACATTCAGTACTTC. It yields the protein CASGGTVAKNIQYF.

The chain carries TRBV25-1 and TRBJ2-7; D possibly corresponds to TRBD2 (5 bases). Germline values: CDR1 MGHDK, CDR2 SYGVNS. The CDR3 totals 12 residues. V gave up 7 bases and J gave up 4 bases, with 11 bases separating them. The CDR3 sequence is CASKLEGYEQYF. DNA for the CDR3: TGTGCCAGCAAACTAGAGGGATACGAGCAGTACTTC.

This clonotype has a count of ten or more. The J gene is TRBJ2-7, the V gene TRBV20-1; 9 bases agree with TRBD1. The CDR3 contains 12 residues. From germline, CDR1 is DFQATT and CDR2 SNEGSKA (reference sequence). This CDR3 is CSDRGFSYEQYF. The CDR3 nucleotides read TGCAGCGACAGGGGGTTCTCCTACGAGCAGTACTTC.

This clonotype was seen a few times. The V call is TRBV24-1, the J call TRBJ2-1, with 10 bases aligning to TRBD2. The CDR3 is 16 residues long. Unmatched junction bases numbered 5, after V lost 4 bases and J lost 3 bases. Germline-derived CDR1 and CDR2 are KGHDR and SFDVKD. This CDR3 reads CATSEQSGRDYNEQFF. In nucleotides, the CDR3 is TGTGCCACCAGTGAACAAAGCGGGAGGGACTACAATGAGCAGTTCTTC.

This clonotype was observed a few times. This chain links TRBV6-2 or TRBV6-3 with TRBJ2-5, with 10 bases fitting TRBD2. With 5 bases clipped from V and 4 bases from J, the junction kept 13 bases outside the gene matches. CDR3 length: 17 residues. Per germline, CDR1 MNHEY and CDR2 SVGEGT. DNA for the CDR3: TGTGCCAGCAGTCCTGGATGGATAGCGGGAGGTGCAGAGACCCAGTACTTC. Translating it yields CASSPGWIAGGAETQYF.

The chain joins TRBV9 to TRBJ2-3; D may correspond to TRBD1 or TRBD2 (6 bases each). V was pared by 2 bases and J by 5 bases, with 12 bases between. This CDR3 has 14 residues. Per the germline V gene, CDR1 is SGDLS and CDR2 is YYNGEE. The CDR3, as DNA: TGTGCCAGCAGCGTTCGGGGGCCAGAAGATACGCAGTATTTT. This translates into CASSVRGPEDTQYF.